This TCR beta chain was recorded in a study of OX40 agonist ivuxolimab in advanced cancers. Overall study context: In this trial design, patients received ivuxolimab intravenously at 0.01 to 10 mg/kg every 2 weeks. The dose-escalation cohort was around 83% male, with a mean age of around 60 years, ranging about 20 to 85.

Profiled with immunoSEQ multiplex PCR; TCRdb holds only in-frame clones, not every one. The profile covers around 84,000 clones, with under 85% appearing a single time and roughly 0.5% taken by the ten largest. This TCR derives from an adult with an advanced solid tumor such as melanoma, head and neck, liver or kidney cancer. The material was CD4+ or CD8+ T cells sorted from blood, obtained in a trial of the OX40 agonist ivuxolimab.

The CDR3 reads CASSQFGSNEQFF. In nucleotides, the CDR3 is TGCGCCAGCAGCCAATTTGGTTCTAATGAGCAGTTCTTC. This chain links TRBV4-1 with TRBJ2-1, with no clear D. The CDR3 runs 13 residues. Germline values: CDR1 MGHRA, CDR2 YSYEKL. Trimming removed 2 bases from V and 7 bases from J, with 9 bases in between.